A selection of T cell receptor beta chains follows, all from one sample in a study of cytomegalovirus exposure and HLA in healthy donors. Libraries were prepared by immunoSEQ multiplex PCR; TCRdb keeps only in-frame clonotypes and omits some of them. Among some 150,000 clones listed, about 80% were seen once. The specimen sequenced was PBMCs. These receptors all stem from a man aged 18 to 29 in good health and CMV-seropositive. Each CDR3 is given with its conserved first and last residue. A D gene is named only where the DNA matches it firmly. Size is stated for part of the rows, as once, few or many counts, or as a class when the clone is expanded.

j_call	d_call	v_call	clone_size	cdr3_nt	cdr3_aa
TRBJ1-4	-	TRBV7-9	-	TGTGCCAGCGTTAAGGCTGGGACAAGGAATGAAAAACTGTTTTTT	CASVKAGTRNEKLFF
TRBJ2-7	TRBD2	TRBV6-6	-	TGTGCCAGCAGGCACTCTAGCGGGGGGTCCTACGAGCAGTACTTC	CASRHSSGGSYEQYF
TRBJ2-7	TRBD2	TRBV6-5	-	TGTGCCAGCAGTTCCCAGGGATGTAGCGGGAGTTGCGAGCAGTACTTC	CASSSQGCSGSCEQYF
TRBJ1-2	-	TRBV4-3	-	TGCGCCAGCAGCCAAGTCGGGGAGGGACTTAACTATGGCTACACCTTC	CASSQVGEGLNYGYTF
TRBJ1-6	TRBD1	TRBV18	once	TGTGCCAGCTCAGGGTCCGGGACAGGGTCCTCACCCCTCCACTTT	CASSGSGTGSSPLHF
TRBJ1-5	TRBD1	TRBV29-1	few	TGCAGCGTCGGACAGGGGGCCGGCCAGCCCCAGCATTTT	CSVGQGAGQPQHF
TRBJ1-5	-	TRBV19	-	TGTGCCAGTCTGGACGGGGGGATGGGCAATCAGCCCCAGCATTTT	CASLDGGMGNQPQHF
TRBJ1-5	TRBD1	TRBV18	once	TGTGCCAGCTCATCCCAACAGGGGGCCCATCAGCCCCAGCATTTT	CASSSQQGAHQPQHF
TRBJ2-2	-	TRBV11-3	-	TGTGCCAGCTCCTACGCGGGCGACACCGGGGAGCTGTTTTTT	CASSYAGDTGELFF
TRBJ2-7	-	TRBV27	-	TGTGCCAGCAGTTTATCGGCCACCCCTTTCTACGAGCAGTACTTC	CASSLSATPFYEQYF
TRBJ2-5	-	TRBV9	-	TGTGCCAGCAGCGTAGGAGTAACCTTAGAGACCCAGTACTTC	CASSVGVTLETQYF
TRBJ1-5	-	TRBV5-6	-	TGTGCCAGCAGCCAAGGACAGCGTAGGCCCCAGCATTTT	CASSQGQRRPQHF
TRBJ2-1	TRBD2	TRBV9	few	TGTGCCAGCAGTCCGGGACTAGCGGCCCTGGCGTCCTACAATGAGCAGTTCTTC	CASSPGLAALASYNEQFF
TRBJ2-5	TRBD2	TRBV5-5	-	TGTGCCAGCAGCCGGGACTACTTCCAAGAGACCCAGTACTTC	CASSRDYFQETQYF
TRBJ2-7	-	TRBV5-1	-	TGCGCCAGCAGCTTTGGTGGGAGCTCCTACGAGCAGTACTTC	CASSFGGSSYEQYF
TRBJ2-1	TRBD1	TRBV9	-	TGTGCCAGCAGCGGGGATACAGGGGGCGATGAGCAGTTCTTC	CASSGDTGGDEQFF
TRBJ2-7	TRBD1	TRBV27	-	TGTGCCAGCAGTTTAACAGACAGGGGGCACGAGCAGTACTTC	CASSLTDRGHEQYF
TRBJ1-4	TRBD1	TRBV4-3	-	TGCGCCAGCAGCCAAGAAAGACAGGGAGGATATGAAAAACTGTTTTTT	CASSQERQGGYEKLFF